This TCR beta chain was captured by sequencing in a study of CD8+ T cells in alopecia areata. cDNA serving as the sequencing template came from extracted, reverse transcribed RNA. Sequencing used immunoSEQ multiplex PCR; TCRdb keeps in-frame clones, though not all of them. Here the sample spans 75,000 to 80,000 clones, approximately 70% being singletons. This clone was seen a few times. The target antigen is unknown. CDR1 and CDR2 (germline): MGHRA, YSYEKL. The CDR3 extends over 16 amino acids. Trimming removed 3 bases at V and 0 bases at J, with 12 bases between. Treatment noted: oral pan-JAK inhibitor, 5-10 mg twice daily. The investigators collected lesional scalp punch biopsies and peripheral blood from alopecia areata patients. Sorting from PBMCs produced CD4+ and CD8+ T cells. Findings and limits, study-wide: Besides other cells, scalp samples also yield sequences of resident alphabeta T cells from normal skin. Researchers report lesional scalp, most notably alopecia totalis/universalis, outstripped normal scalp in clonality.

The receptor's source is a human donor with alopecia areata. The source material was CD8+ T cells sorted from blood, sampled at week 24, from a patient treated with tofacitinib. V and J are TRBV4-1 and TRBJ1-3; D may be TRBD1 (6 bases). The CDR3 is CASSQSTGSSGNTIYF. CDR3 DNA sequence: TGCGCCAGCAGCCAGTCGACAGGCTCCTCTGGAAACACCATATATTTT.